These 4 T cell receptor beta chains originate from one sample sequenced in a study of cytomegalovirus exposure and HLA in healthy donors. This PCR relied on a set of 60 Vbeta primers and 13 Jbeta primers. TCRdb keeps only in-frame clones here, not all; method: immunoSEQ multiplex PCR. The specimen's table records 45,000 to 70,000 clones. Sequenced material: PBMCs. These receptors all come from a woman between 25 and 40 years old in good health and CMV-seropositive.

The V and J genes are TRBV30 and TRBJ2-7; D perhaps matches TRBD2 (6 bases). Germline V gives CDR1 GTSNPN, CDR2 SVGIG (reference sequence). V lost 4 bases to trimming and J lost 2 bases, with 6 bases between them. The CDR3 totals 11 residues. The CDR3 DNA is TGTGCCTGGACGGGGGCCTACGAGCAGTACTTC. Translated: CAWTGAYEQYF.

The chain combines TRBV6-4 with TRBJ2-2; D unresolved. Trimming shortened V by 3 bases and J by 5 bases, and 10 bases separated the two germline ends. CDR1 and CDR2 (germline): MRHNA, SNTAGT. The CDR3 length is 14 residues. The CDR3 spells CASSDRTDTGELFF. CDR3 coding DNA: TGTGCCAGCAGTGATAGAACAGATACCGGGGAGCTGTTTTTT.

The rearrangement uses TRBV6-1 and TRBJ2-3; TRBD2 matches at 7 bases. Looked up from germline, CDR1 is MNHNS and CDR2 is SASEGT. V lost 8 bases to trimming and J lost 4 bases; unmatched junction nucleotides: 9. The CDR3 spans 14 residues. For the CDR3, the DNA is TGTGCCAGCTTCCAAAGCGGGGCTGCAGATACGCAGTATTTT. Protein sequence: CASFQSGAADTQYF.

For the CDR3, the DNA is TGTGCCAGCAGCCCCTGGACAGGGGGCTATGGCTACACCTTC. Its translation: CASSPWTGGYGYTF. The J gene is TRBJ1-2, the V gene TRBV7-9; 10 nucleotides align to TRBD1. CDR3 length equals 14 residues. The V and J ends lost 5 bases and 4 bases, in that order; junction bases with no gene match: 4. Germline V lookup: CDR1 SEHNR, CDR2 FQNEAQ (reference sequence).